The 20 T cell receptor beta chains below were found in one sample sequenced in a study of OX40 agonist ivuxolimab in advanced cancers. The protocol used for the library was the immunoSEQ multiplex PCR assay. TCRdb provides this immuneACCESS table in a form limited to in-frame rearrangements. Some clones are lacking; in checked studies, under half of them reflect an unresolved V gene, and why the rest are absent is not known. In all, the sample holds approximately 130,000 clones, and roughly 91% of those were seen once. Of the sample, roughly 1% is held by the ten largest clones. This material consisted of CD4+ or CD8+ T cells sorted from blood, taken in a trial of the OX40 agonist ivuxolimab. The receptors come from an adult with an advanced solid tumor such as melanoma, head and neck, liver or kidney cancer.

V is TRBV11-2 and J is TRBJ1-3; D is undetermined. Germline V CDR1 and CDR2: SGHAT, FQNNGV. V was pared by 3 bases and J by 4 bases, with 7 bases between. This CDR3 has 13 residues. The DNA for the CDR3 is TGTGCCAGCAGCTTGGAGACCGGAAACACCATATATTTT. It specifies CASSLETGNTIYF.

The rearrangement uses TRBV7-9 and TRBJ1-2; D not certain. V was trimmed by 2 bases and J by 4 bases, leaving 14 bases between them. Germline V gene sequence: CDR1 SEHNR, CDR2 FQNEAQ (reference sequence). The CDR3 extends over 15 amino acids. CDR3 region: CASSLTVGAGYGYTF. The CDR3 region has the DNA TGTGCCAGCAGCTTAACCGTAGGAGCCGGCTATGGCTACACCTTC.

The rearrangement links TRBV5-4 to TRBJ1-2; unclear D gene. V was clipped by 0 bases and J by 1 base, with 7 bases between them. The CDR3 is 14 amino acids. Germline V gene data show CDR1 as SGHNT and CDR2 as YYREEE (reference sequence). The CDR3 DNA sequence: TGTGCCAGCAGCTTGGTTTCTGATAACTATGGCTACACCTTC. This sequence encodes CASSLVSDNYGYTF.

Of note for this clone: The junction shows a germline mismatch at one end, possibly a read error. This rearrangement joins TRBV6-5 to TRBJ2-7, with 7 bases lining up with TRBD1. Germline assignment: CDR1 MNHEY and CDR2 SVGAGI. This CDR3 region has 13 residues. The CDR3: CAISDRATYEQYF. For the CDR3, the DNA is TGTGCCATCAGTGACAGGGCCACCTACGAGCAGTACTTC.

The rearrangement links TRBV7-2 to TRBJ1-1; D is possibly TRBD1 (5 bases). Germline V gene sequence: CDR1 SGHTA, CDR2 FQGNSA. The germline V and J ends were trimmed by 5 bases and 1 base, with 11 bases remaining between them. The CDR3 loop spans 14 amino acids. CDR3 in amino acids: CASSTGGTNTEAFF. CDR3 in DNA: TGTGCCAGCAGCACAGGAGGAACGAACACTGAAGCTTTCTTT.

The CDR3 here is CASSRTGGNYGYTF. In DNA, the CDR3 is TGTGCCAGCAGTCGGACAGGGGGCAACTATGGCTACACCTTC. This sequence joins TRBV25-1 and TRBJ1-2; TRBD1 matches 11 bases. This CDR3 spans 14 amino acids. With 5 bases clipped from V and 2 bases from J, the junction kept 1 base outside the gene matches. Germline V gene lookup returns CDR1 MGHDK and CDR2 SYGVNS.

This clone has only one observation. The gene calls are TRBV18 and TRBJ1-2; D unresolved. The V and J ends lost 2 bases and 3 bases respectively, with 7 bases between them. The CDR3 loop spans 13 amino acids. Germline V CDR1 and CDR2: KGHSH, LQKENI. The CDR3 nucleotides are TGTGCCAGCTCACCAGGCAGCCACTATGGCTACACCTTC. It encodes CASSPGSHYGYTF. The full variable domain, completed using reference TRBV18 and TRBJ1-2, is NAGVMQNPRHLVRRRGQEARLRCSPMKGHSHVYWYRQLPEEGLKFMVYLQKENIIDESGMPKERFSAEFPKEGPSILRIQQVVRGDSAAYFCASSPGSHYGYTFGSGTRLTVV.

The V gene is TRBV5-1, the J gene TRBJ2-7; D gene uncertain. The CDR3 has 13 amino acids. V lost 2 bases and J lost 2, with 8 bases in between. Germline V gene data show CDR1 as SGHRS and CDR2 as YFSETQ. The CDR3 here is CASSFQTTYEQYF. As DNA, the CDR3 is TGCGCCAGCAGCTTCCAAACTACCTACGAGCAGTACTTC. The variable domain in full, completed from reference TRBV5-1 and TRBJ2-7, reads KAGVTQTPRYLIKTRGQQVTLSCSPISGHRSVSWYQQTPGQGLQFLFEYFSETQRNKGNFPGRFSGRQFSNSRSEMNVSTLELGDSALYLCASSFQTTYEQYFGPGTRLTVT.

In nucleotides, the CDR3 is TGTGCCAGCAGCCCTCGCTTAGGGGGCCCCAATGAGCAGTTCTTC. Protein product: CASSPRLGGPNEQFF. This chain connects TRBV9 to TRBJ2-1, with TRBD1 matching over 7 bases. CDR1 and CDR2 (germline): SGDLS, YYNGEE. This CDR3 contains 15 residues. The trim removed 4 bases at V and 6 bases at J, leaving 10 bases unmatched.

The chain carries TRBV15 and TRBJ2-5, with 8 bases lining up with TRBD2. The CDR3 has 17 residues. Germline lookup yields CDR1 LNHNV and CDR2 YYDKDF (reference sequence). V dropped 3 bases and J dropped 0; count of bases not matched to a gene: 9. CDR3 nucleotides: TGTGCCACCAGCAGCCCACTGGGAGCGGGAGACCAAGAGACCCAGTACTTC. The encoded protein is CATSSPLGAGDQETQYF.

The chain is built from TRBV7-2 and TRBJ2-5, with 9 bases matching TRBD2. J lost 9 bases, V lost 5 bases, and 19 bases had no gene match. Germline values: CDR1 SGHTA, CDR2 FQGNSA. This CDR3 contains 17 residues. CDR3 sequence: CASSVPLASGNTGAQYF. CDR3 coding DNA: TGTGCCAGCAGCGTGCCACTGGCTAGCGGGAACACAGGGGCCCAGTACTTC.

This clone appeared once. The chain joins TRBV7-3 to TRBJ2-2; a possible D gene is TRBD1 (5 bases). This CDR3 is 14 amino acids long. Trimming stripped 2 bases from V and 5 bases from J, with 9 bases between. CDR1 SGHTA and CDR2 FQGTGA come from the germline V gene. CDR3 nucleotide sequence: TGTGCCAGCAGCTTAGGGGCGGATACCGGGGAGCTGTTTTTT. It yields the protein CASSLGADTGELFF.

The chain combines TRBV11-2 with TRBJ2-5; D perhaps matches TRBD1 (6 bases). The CDR3 has 11 amino acids. The V and J ends lost 7 bases and 8 bases respectively, with 11 bases between them. Germline lookup yields CDR1 SGHAT and CDR2 FQNNGV. CDR3 coding DNA: TGTGCCAGCACGACAGGCCCTACCCAGTACTTC. It yields the protein CASTTGPTQYF.

This clone was observed once. V gene TRBV20-1 combines with J gene TRBJ2-3; D is uncertain. Per the germline V gene, CDR1 is DFQATT and CDR2 is SNEGSKA (reference sequence). Trimming left V 6 bases short and J 6 bases short, with 10 bases between. The CDR3 runs to 11 residues. CDR3 sequence: CSALGGDTQYF. The CDR3 DNA follows: TGCAGTGCACTCGGTGGGGATACGCAGTATTTT.

V is TRBV28 and J is TRBJ2-7, with 8 nucleotides matching TRBD1. This CDR3 region has 15 residues. The V gene end was trimmed by 3 bases and the J gene end by 0 bases; junction bases not matched to a gene: 4. CDR1 MDHEN and CDR2 SYDVKM come from the germline V gene. As DNA, the CDR3 is TGTGCCAGCAGTTTGCGGACAGGGATCTCCTACGAGCAGTACTTC. The encoded protein is CASSLRTGISYEQYF.

CDR3 nucleotides: TGTGCCAGCAGTGCAGGGGGCAGAAATCAGCCCCAGCATTTT. It yields the protein CASSAGGRNQPQHF. The chain has TRBV25-1 and TRBJ1-5, with 8 bases lining up with TRBD1. V gave up 4 bases and J gave up 4 bases; unmatched junction bases: 3. In germline, CDR1 is MGHDK, CDR2 SYGVNS. The CDR3 has 14 residues. The complete variable domain, with remaining parts taken from reference TRBV25-1 and TRBJ1-5, reads EADIYQTPRYLVIGTGKKITLECSQTMGHDKMYWYQQDPGMELHLIHYSYGVNSTEKGDLSSESTVSRIRTEHFPLTLESARPSHTSQYLCASSAGGRNQPQHFGDGTRLSIL.

J is TRBJ2-2 and V is TRBV5-4, with 10 bases lining up with TRBD2. The germline CDR1 and CDR2 sequences are SGHNT and YYREEE (reference sequence). The J segment lost 1 base and the V segment lost 2 bases, leaving 11 bases of the junction unmatched. The CDR3 covers 19 residues. CDR3 residues: CASSFAGLARWRNTGELFF. The DNA of the CDR3 is TGTGCCAGCAGCTTCGCGGGACTAGCGAGGTGGCGGAACACCGGGGAGCTGTTTTTT.

The chain links TRBV27 to TRBJ1-2, with 11 bases identical to TRBD1. V trimming: 5 bases; J trimming: 7 bases; junction bases outside the gene matches: 15. CDR1 and CDR2 (germline): MNHEY, SMNVEV (reference sequence). CDR3 length equals 17 residues. The CDR3, as DNA: TGTGCCAGCAGTCCCGGGACAGGGGGGATCTTTGTTAGTGGCTACACCTTC. Its protein product is CASSPGTGGIFVSGYTF.

The chain has TRBV5-1 and TRBJ2-3; 9 nucleotides agree with TRBD1. J gave up 0 bases and V 5 bases, and 4 bases lay outside the gene matches. The germline gives CDR1 SGHRS, CDR2 YFSETQ. The CDR3 loop spans 15 amino acids. The CDR3 region has the DNA TGCGCCAGCAGTCCCGGGACAGGGAGCACAGATACGCAGTATTTT. Translation: CASSPGTGSTDTQYF.

This clone showed up just once. J is TRBJ1-1 and V is TRBV21-1; the D call of TRBD1 is as the table states it, not checked on the DNA. TRBV21-1 counts as a pseudogene. There are 14 residues in the CDR3. The CDR3 DNA follows: TGTGCCAGCAGCCGACGGGACAGGGGTGGTGAAGCTTTCTTT. Its translation is CASSRRDRGGEAFF.